This T cell receptor beta chain stems from a study of T-cell memory formation after mild COVID-19. Study results and caveats: Cross-reactive memory apparently joined, as some responding clones appeared in pre-infection memory. Clones that contracted clustered mainly in CM and EM if CD4+ and in EMRA if CD8+.

The V end was cut by 3 bases, the J end by 6 bases, with 14 bases between. Per the germline V gene, CDR1 is LGHNA and CDR2 is YNFKEQ. The CDR3 totals 14 residues. TCRdb analysed the 5' RACE reads with MiXCR anew, one entry per CDR3 protein. The repertoire includes around 400,000 distinct CDR3 sequences, 20% to 25% of them detected once, and around 9.5% sits in the top ten. Comments on this clonotype: Antigen specificity is unknown.

The V gene is TRBV4-2, the J gene TRBJ1-2; D unclear. This TCR derives from an adult woman who had mild COVID-19 (a few samples of this study predate the infection). Cell type and time point are not known. Sequencing was carried out using PBMCs or a T cell subset sorted from them (not recorded which). In nucleotides, the CDR3 is TGTGCCAGCAGCCATGTCGTGGGGATCGATGGCTACACCTTC. Its protein is CASSHVVGIDGYTF.